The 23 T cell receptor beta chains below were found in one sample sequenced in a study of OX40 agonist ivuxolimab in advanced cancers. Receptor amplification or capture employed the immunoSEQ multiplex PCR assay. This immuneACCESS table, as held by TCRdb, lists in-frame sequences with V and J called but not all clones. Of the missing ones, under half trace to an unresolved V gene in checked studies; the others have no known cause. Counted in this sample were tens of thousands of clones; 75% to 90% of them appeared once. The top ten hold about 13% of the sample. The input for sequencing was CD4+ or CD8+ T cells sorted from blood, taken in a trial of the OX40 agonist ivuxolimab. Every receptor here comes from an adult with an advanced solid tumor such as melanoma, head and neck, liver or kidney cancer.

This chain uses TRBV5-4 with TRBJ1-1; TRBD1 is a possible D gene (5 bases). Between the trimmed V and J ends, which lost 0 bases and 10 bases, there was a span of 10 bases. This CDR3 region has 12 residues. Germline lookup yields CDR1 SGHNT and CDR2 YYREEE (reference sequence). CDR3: CASSLGGVVAFF. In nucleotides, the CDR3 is TGTGCCAGCAGCTTGGGAGGGGTGGTAGCTTTCTTT.

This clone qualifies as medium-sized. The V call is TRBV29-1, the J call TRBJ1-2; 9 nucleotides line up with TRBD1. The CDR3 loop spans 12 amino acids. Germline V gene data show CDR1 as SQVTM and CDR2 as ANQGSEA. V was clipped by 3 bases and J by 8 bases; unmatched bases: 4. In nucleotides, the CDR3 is TGCAGCGTTGAGGGACAGGGCGTAGGCTACACCTTC. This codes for CSVEGQGVGYTF.

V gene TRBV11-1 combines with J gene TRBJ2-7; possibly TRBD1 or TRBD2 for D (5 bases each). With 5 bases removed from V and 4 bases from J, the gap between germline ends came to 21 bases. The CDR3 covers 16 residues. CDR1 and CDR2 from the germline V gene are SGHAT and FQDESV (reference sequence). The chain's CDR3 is CASSPSLKGSRYEQYF. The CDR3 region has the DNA TGTGCCAGCAGCCCTTCTCTTAAGGGGAGTCGTTACGAGCAGTACTTC.

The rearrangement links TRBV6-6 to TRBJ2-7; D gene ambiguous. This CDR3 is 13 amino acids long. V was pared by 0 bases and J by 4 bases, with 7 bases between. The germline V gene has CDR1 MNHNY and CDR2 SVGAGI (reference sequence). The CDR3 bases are TGTGCCAGCAGTTACTCAACCCGGTACGAGCAGTACTTC. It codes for CASSYSTRYEQYF.

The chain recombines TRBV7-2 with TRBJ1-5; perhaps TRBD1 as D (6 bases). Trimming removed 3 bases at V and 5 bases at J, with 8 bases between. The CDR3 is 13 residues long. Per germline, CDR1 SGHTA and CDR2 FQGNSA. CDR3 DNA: TGTGCCAGCAGCTTGTACAGGGATCAGCCCCAGCATTTT. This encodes CASSLYRDQPQHF.

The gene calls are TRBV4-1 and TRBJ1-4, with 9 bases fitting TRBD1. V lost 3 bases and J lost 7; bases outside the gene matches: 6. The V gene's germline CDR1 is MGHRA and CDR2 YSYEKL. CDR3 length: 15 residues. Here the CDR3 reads CASSQYAGQGEKLFF. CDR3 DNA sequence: TGCGCCAGCAGCCAGTACGCGGGACAGGGTGAAAAACTGTTTTTT.

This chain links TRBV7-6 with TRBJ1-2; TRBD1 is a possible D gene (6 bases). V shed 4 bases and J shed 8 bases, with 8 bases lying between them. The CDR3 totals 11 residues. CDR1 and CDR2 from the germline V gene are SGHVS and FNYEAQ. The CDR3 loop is CASSSGAGYTF. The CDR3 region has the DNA TGTGCCAGCAGCTCAGGGGCCGGCTACACCTTC.

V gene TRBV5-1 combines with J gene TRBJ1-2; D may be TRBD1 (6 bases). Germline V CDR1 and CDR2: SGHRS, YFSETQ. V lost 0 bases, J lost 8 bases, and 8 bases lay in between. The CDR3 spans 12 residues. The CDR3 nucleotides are TGCGCCAGCAGCTTGGGCAGGGGCGGCTACACCTTC. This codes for CASSLGRGGYTF.

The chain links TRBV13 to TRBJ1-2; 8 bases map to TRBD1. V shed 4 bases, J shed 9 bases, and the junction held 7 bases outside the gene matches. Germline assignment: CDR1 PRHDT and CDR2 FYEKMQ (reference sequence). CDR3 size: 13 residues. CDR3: CASSSGQGWSYTF. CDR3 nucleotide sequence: TGTGCCAGCAGCTCCGGACAGGGATGGAGCTACACCTTC.

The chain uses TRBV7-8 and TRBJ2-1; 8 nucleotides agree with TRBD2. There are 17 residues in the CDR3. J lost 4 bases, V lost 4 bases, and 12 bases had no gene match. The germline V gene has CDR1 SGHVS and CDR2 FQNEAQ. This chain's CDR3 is CASSSAPGLEGYNEQFF. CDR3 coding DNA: TGTGCCAGCAGCTCGGCCCCGGGACTAGAGGGATACAATGAGCAGTTCTTC. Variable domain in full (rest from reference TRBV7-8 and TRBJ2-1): GAGVSQSPRYKVAKRGQDVALRCDPISGHVSLFWYQQALGQGPEFLTYFQNEAQLDKSGLPSDRFFAERPEGSVSTLKIQRTQQEDSAVYLCASSSAPGLEGYNEQFFGPGTRLTVL.

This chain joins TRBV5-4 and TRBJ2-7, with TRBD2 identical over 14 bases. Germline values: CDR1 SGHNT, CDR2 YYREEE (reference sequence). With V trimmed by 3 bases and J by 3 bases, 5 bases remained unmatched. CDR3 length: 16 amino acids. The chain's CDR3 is CASSWGTSGSYYEQYF. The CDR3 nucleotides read TGTGCCAGCAGCTGGGGGACTAGCGGGAGTTACTACGAGCAGTACTTC.

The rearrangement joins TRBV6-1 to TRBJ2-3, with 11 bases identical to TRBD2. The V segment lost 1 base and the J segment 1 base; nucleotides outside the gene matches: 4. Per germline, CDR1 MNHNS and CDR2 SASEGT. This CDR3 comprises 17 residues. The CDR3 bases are TGTGCCAGCAGTGAAGGGGTAGCGGGGGGGGGCACAGATACGCAGTATTTT. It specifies CASSEGVAGGGTDTQYF.

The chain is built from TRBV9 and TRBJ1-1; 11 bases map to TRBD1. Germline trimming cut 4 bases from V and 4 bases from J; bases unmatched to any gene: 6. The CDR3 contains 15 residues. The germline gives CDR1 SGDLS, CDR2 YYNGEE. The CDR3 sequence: CASSPRTGGFTEAFF. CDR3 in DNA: TGTGCCAGCAGCCCTAGGACAGGGGGCTTCACTGAAGCTTTCTTT. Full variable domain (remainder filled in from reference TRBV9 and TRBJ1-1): DSGVTQTPKHLITATGQRVTLRCSPRSGDLSVYWYQQSLDQGLQFLIQYYNGEERAKGNILERFSAQQFPDLHSELNLSSLELGDSALYFCASSPRTGGFTEAFFGQGTRLTVV.

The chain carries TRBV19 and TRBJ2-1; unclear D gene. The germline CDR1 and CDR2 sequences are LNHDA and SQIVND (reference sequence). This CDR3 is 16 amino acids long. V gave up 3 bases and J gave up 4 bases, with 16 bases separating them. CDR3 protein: CASSITGGGLYNEQFF. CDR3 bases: TGTGCCAGTAGTATTACCGGTGGCGGCTTGTACAATGAGCAGTTCTTC.

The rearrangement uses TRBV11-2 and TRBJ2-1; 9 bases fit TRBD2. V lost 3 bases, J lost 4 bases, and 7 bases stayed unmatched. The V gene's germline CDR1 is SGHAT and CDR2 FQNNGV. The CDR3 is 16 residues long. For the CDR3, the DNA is TGTGCCAGCAGCTTCACCCCTAGCGGGACGTACAATGAGCAGTTCTTC. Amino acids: CASSFTPSGTYNEQFF.

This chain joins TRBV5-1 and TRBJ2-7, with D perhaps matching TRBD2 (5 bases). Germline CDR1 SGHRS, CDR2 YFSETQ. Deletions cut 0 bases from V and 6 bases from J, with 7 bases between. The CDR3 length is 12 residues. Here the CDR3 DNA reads TGCGCCAGCAGCTTGGCGGGGATCGAGCAGTACTTC. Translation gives CASSLAGIEQYF. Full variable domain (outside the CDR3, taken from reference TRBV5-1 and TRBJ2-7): KAGVTQTPRYLIKTRGQQVTLSCSPISGHRSVSWYQQTPGQGLQFLFEYFSETQRNKGNFPGRFSGRQFSNSRSEMNVSTLELGDSALYLCASSLAGIEQYFGPGTRLTVT.

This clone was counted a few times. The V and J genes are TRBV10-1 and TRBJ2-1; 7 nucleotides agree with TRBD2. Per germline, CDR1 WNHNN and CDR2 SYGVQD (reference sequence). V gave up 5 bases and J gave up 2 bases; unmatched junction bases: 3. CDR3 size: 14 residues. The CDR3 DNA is TGCGCCAGCAGTTCTCGGGGGGCCTACAATGAGCAGTTCTTC. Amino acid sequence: CASSSRGAYNEQFF.

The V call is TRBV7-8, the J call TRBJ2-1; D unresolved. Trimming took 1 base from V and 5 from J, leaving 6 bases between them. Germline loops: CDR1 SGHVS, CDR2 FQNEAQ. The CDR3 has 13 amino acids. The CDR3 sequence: CASSLVPHNEQFF. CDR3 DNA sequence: TGTGCCAGCAGCTTAGTCCCCCACAATGAGCAGTTCTTC.

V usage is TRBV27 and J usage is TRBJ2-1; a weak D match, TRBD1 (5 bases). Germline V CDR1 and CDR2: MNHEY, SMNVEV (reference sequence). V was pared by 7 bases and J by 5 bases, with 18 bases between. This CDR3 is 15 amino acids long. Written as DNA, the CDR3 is TGTGCCAGCACCCTTTTTCCGGCCAGGGACAATGAGCAGTTCTTC. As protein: CASTLFPARDNEQFF.

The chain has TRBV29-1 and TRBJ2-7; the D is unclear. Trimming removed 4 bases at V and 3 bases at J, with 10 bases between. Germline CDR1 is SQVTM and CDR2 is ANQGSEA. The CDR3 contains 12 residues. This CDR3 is CSVVARGYEQYF. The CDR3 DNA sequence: TGCAGCGTTGTGGCGCGAGGCTACGAGCAGTACTTC.

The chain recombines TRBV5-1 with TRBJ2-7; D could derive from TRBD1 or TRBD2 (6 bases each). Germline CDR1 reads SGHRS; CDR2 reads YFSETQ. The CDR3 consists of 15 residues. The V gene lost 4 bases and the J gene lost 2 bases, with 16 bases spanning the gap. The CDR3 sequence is CASSRTGAPTYEQYF. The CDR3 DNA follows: TGCGCCAGCAGCCGGACGGGGGCGCCGACCTACGAGCAGTACTTC.

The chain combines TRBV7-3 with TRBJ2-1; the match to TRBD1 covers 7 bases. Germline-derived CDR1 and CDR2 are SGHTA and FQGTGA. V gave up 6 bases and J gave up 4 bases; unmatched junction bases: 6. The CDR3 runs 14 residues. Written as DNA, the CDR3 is TGTGCCAGCAGTCCCGGGACAGCTTACAATGAGCAGTTCTTC. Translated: CASSPGTAYNEQFF.

In nucleotides, the CDR3 is TGTGCCACCGACACTGGGGCCAACGTCCTGACTTTC. Its translation: CATDTGANVLTF. The chain recombines TRBV2 with TRBJ2-6; D uncertain. Looked up from germline, CDR1 is SNHLY and CDR2 is FYNNEI. V lost 10 bases and J lost 2, with 6 bases in between. CDR3 length: 12 residues. Variable domain in full (rest from reference TRBV2 and TRBJ2-6): EPEVTQTPSHQVTQMGQEVILRCVPISNHLYFYWYRQILGQKVEFLVSFYNNEISEKSEIFDDQFSVERPDGSNFTLKIRSTKLEDSAMYFCATDTGANVLTFGAGSRLTVL.